These 18 T cell receptor beta chains originate from one sample sequenced in a study of blood T cells in healthy people across ages. It was with a sample-barcoded 5' primer and a J-beta primer mix that a second PCR of roughly 6 to 11 cycles was run. TCRdb fed the 5' RACE reads into MiXCR, producing one record per CDR3 protein. Of 850,000 to 950,000 distinct CDR3 sequences listed, around 26% are singletons. The sequencing input was blood. These receptors originate from an elderly woman in good health.

This clonotype appeared many times. V gene TRBV7-9 combines with J gene TRBJ2-3; no definite D call. The germline V gene encodes CDR1 SEHNR and CDR2 FQNEAQ (reference sequence). Deletions cut 5 bases from V and 0 bases from J, with 6 bases between. The CDR3 has 13 amino acids. CDR3 coding DNA: TGTGCCAGCAGCCGGTTTAGCACAGATACGCAGTATTTT. It yields the protein CASSRFSTDTQYF.

The chain has TRBV18 and TRBJ2-3; TRBD1 aligns across 7 bases. The CDR3 consists of 15 residues. With V trimmed by 2 bases and J by 4 bases, 6 bases remained unmatched. Germline values: CDR1 KGHSH, CDR2 LQKENI. The CDR3 DNA reads TGTGCCAGCTCACCAGAGGGGACAGCGGCAGATACGCAGTATTTT. It encodes CASSPEGTAADTQYF.

This clonotype was counted many times. CDR3 amino acids: CSARDRQGGGTGTYNEQFF. The DNA of the CDR3 is TGCAGTGCTAGAGATCGGCAAGGGGGGGGGACGGGAACCTACAATGAGCAGTTCTTC. The rearrangement joins TRBV20-1 to TRBJ2-1; D possibly corresponds to TRBD2 (7 bases). There are 19 residues in the CDR3. Germline assignment: CDR1 DFQATT and CDR2 SNEGSKA (reference sequence). V was clipped by 0 bases and J by 2 bases, with 23 bases between them.

This clonotype was seen ten or more times. V is TRBV3-1 and J is TRBJ2-3, with TRBD1 as a possible D gene (5 bases). V lost 5 bases, J lost 0 bases, and 9 bases lay in between. CDR1 and CDR2 (germline): LGHDT, YNNKEL (reference sequence). There are 14 residues in the CDR3. CDR3 sequence reads: CASSWTRSTDTQYF. In nucleotides, the CDR3 is TGTGCCAGCAGCTGGACACGAAGCACAGATACGCAGTATTTT.

This clonotype was seen many times. The gene calls are TRBV4-2 and TRBJ2-5; maybe TRBD2 (6 bases). Germline values: CDR1 LGHNA, CDR2 YNFKEQ. The CDR3 loop spans 15 amino acids. V lost 1 base and J 0 bases, leaving 9 bases between the germline ends. The CDR3 DNA follows: TGTGCCAGCAGCCAAGGCGGGACGGACCAAGAGACCCAGTACTTC. It codes for CASSQGGTDQETQYF.

This clonotype was seen only once. The V call is TRBV30, the J call TRBJ2-5; D remains ambiguous. The closer fit of TRBJ2-7 to the DNA end suggests the J call may be wrong. Germline V lookup: CDR1 GTSNPN, CDR2 SVGIG (reference sequence). The CDR3 covers 13 residues. The CDR3 is CAWSQTRTYEQYF. The CDR3 nucleotides read TGTGCCTGGAGTCAGACCAGGACCTACGAGCAGTACTTC.

As regards this clonotype: One end of the junction fails to match germline, which may point to a read error. J is TRBJ2-1 and V is TRBV7-2; D is tentatively TRBD1 or TRBD2 (6 bases each). The CDR3 loop spans 12 amino acids. CDR1 SGHTA and CDR2 FQGNSA come from the germline V gene. DNA of the CDR3: TGTGCCGGCAGCGCTAGCTTCTCGGGGGCGTTTTTC. This codes for CAGSASFSGAFF.

This clonotype was counted many times. The chain employs TRBV27 and TRBJ2-6; the match to TRBD1 covers 7 bases. This CDR3 contains 17 residues. The germline CDR1 and CDR2 sequences are MNHEY and SMNVEV (reference sequence). With V trimmed by 3 bases and J by 3 bases, 8 bases remained unmatched. CDR3 nucleotides: TGTGCCAGCAGTTTCTCAGCTGGGACAGATGGGGCCAACGTCCTGACTTTC. Translation gives CASSFSAGTDGANVLTF.

The CDR3 sequence: CAISNRERTGANVLTF. CDR3 DNA sequence: TGTGCCATCAGTAATCGGGAGCGAACTGGGGCCAACGTCCTGACTTTC. The rearrangement joins TRBV10-3 to TRBJ2-6, with D possibly being TRBD2 (6 bases). Germline-derived CDR1 and CDR2 are ENHRY and SYGVKD. This CDR3 has 16 residues. The ends were cut back, 5 bases at V and 2 bases at J, with 13 bases in the middle.

As regards this clonotype: This sequence may be a read error, since a much larger clone differs from it by one base. The chain uses TRBV6-2 or TRBV6-3 and TRBJ2-6; 8 bases agree with TRBD1. Per germline, CDR1 MNHEY and CDR2 SVGEGT. The CDR3 spans 16 residues. The CDR3: CASSRTGYHGANVRTF. CDR3 nucleotide sequence: TGTGCCAGCAGTCGGACAGGGTATCATGGGGCCAACGTCCGGACTTTC.

The chain joins TRBV20-1 to TRBJ1-2; 10 nucleotides line up with TRBD1. Losses at the gene ends were 6 bases for V and 4 bases for J; bases not matched to a gene: 5. Germline V CDR1 and CDR2: DFQATT, SNEGSKA (reference sequence). The CDR3 sequence is 13 residues long. The CDR3 reads CSARTGGIYGYTF. CDR3 bases: TGCAGTGCCAGGACAGGGGGGATCTATGGCTACACCTTC.

V usage is TRBV24-1 and J usage is TRBJ2-7; 8 bases map to TRBD2. Germline CDR1 KGHDR, CDR2 SFDVKD. Trimming cost V 8 bases and J 7 bases; bases outside gene matches: 9. The CDR3 runs to 13 residues. CDR3 region: CATNRGGMNEQYF. For the CDR3, the DNA is TGTGCCACCAACCGGGGGGGTATGAATGAGCAGTACTTC.

This clonotype was seen only a few times. The V gene is TRBV6-2 or TRBV6-3, the J gene TRBJ1-2, with 9 nucleotides matching TRBD1. Germline CDR1 is MNHEY and CDR2 is SVGEGT. Trimming removed 0 bases from V and 6 bases from J; junction bases left unmatched: 8. The CDR3 consists of 16 residues. CDR3 bases: TGTGCCAGCAGTTACTCCGGGACAGGGTCAGTCGATGGCTACACCTTC. Translation gives CASSYSGTGSVDGYTF.

The genes are TRBV5-1 and TRBJ2-2, with D possibly being TRBD1 (6 bases). Per the germline V gene, CDR1 is SGHRS and CDR2 is YFSETQ. Trimming stripped 4 bases from V and 9 bases from J, with 13 bases between. The CDR3 is made up of 13 amino acids. CDR3 residues: CASSLDRTRELFF. DNA for the CDR3: TGCGCCAGCAGCCTCGACAGGACCAGGGAGCTGTTTTTT.

The chain combines TRBV5-1 with TRBJ1-6; D may be TRBD1 (6 bases). The CDR3 is made up of 16 amino acids. V lost 0 bases, J lost 4 bases, and 11 bases lay in between. In germline, CDR1 is SGHRS, CDR2 YFSETQ. This CDR3 reads CASSLGRGLYNSPLHF. The DNA for the CDR3 is TGCGCCAGCAGCTTGGGCAGGGGCCTATATAATTCACCCCTCCACTTT.

Turning to this clonotype: A much larger clone lies one base from this, so it may be a read error. This rearrangement joins TRBV12-3 or TRBV12-4 to TRBJ1-6, with 9 bases identical to TRBD1. The CDR3 is 14 amino acids. After removal of 7 bases from V and 13 bases from J, the junction contained 11 bases not matched to a gene. This CDR3 reads CASNLGQGVPPLHF. As DNA, the CDR3 is TGTGCCAGCAACCTGGGACAGGGCGTCCCCCCCCTCCACTTT.

There are a few counts of this clonotype. This chain links TRBV12-3 or TRBV12-4 with TRBJ1-5; TRBD1 might be the D (6 bases). The CDR3 consists of 14 residues. The V gene lost 7 bases and the J gene lost 2 bases, with 12 bases spanning the gap. The CDR3 here is CASTKGGGNQPQHF. CDR3 nucleotide sequence: TGTGCCAGCACCAAGGGGGGGGGCAATCAGCCCCAGCATTTT.

This clonotype was observed at least ten times. This sequence joins TRBV3-1 and TRBJ2-6; tentative D call: TRBD2 (5 bases). V lost 1 base and J lost 1, with 8 bases in between. The CDR3 contains 16 residues. Germline assignment: CDR1 LGHDT and CDR2 YNNKEL (reference sequence). The CDR3 sequence: CASSQARGSGANVLTF. CDR3 nucleotide sequence: TGTGCCAGCAGCCAAGCACGGGGTTCTGGGGCCAACGTCCTGACTTTC.